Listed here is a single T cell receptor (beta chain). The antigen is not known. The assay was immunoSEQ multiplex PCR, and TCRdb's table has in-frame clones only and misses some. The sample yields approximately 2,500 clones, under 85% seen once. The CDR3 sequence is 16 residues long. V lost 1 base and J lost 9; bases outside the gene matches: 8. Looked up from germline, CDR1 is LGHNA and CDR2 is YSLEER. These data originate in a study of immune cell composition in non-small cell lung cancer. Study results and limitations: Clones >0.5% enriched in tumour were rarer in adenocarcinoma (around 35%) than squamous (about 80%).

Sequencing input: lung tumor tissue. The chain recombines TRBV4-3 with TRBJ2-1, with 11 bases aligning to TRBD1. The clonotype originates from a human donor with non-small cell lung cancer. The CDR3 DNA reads TGCGCCAGCAGCCAAGGAGACGGGACAGGGGGTCGTGAGCAGTTCTTC. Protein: CASSQGDGTGGREQFF.